Given below is one TCR beta chain in context. The data were taken from a study of siplizumab effects on memory and regulatory T cells. Repertoires were generated with immunoSEQ multiplex PCR, while TCRdb's copy carries only in-frame clones and drops some. The table lists tens of thousands of clones, around 95% of them singletons. Input material: naive CD4+ T cells sorted from blood. The receptor comes from a human donor in good health.

CDR3 residues: CASTLTGYEQYF. CDR3 DNA: TGTGCCAGCACCTTGACAGGGTACGAGCAGTACTTC. This chain uses TRBV7-2 with TRBJ2-7; 7 positions match TRBD1. The germline CDR1 and CDR2 sequences are SGHTA and FQGNSA. V lost 7 bases, J lost 4 bases, and 4 bases stayed unmatched. The CDR3 contains 12 residues.